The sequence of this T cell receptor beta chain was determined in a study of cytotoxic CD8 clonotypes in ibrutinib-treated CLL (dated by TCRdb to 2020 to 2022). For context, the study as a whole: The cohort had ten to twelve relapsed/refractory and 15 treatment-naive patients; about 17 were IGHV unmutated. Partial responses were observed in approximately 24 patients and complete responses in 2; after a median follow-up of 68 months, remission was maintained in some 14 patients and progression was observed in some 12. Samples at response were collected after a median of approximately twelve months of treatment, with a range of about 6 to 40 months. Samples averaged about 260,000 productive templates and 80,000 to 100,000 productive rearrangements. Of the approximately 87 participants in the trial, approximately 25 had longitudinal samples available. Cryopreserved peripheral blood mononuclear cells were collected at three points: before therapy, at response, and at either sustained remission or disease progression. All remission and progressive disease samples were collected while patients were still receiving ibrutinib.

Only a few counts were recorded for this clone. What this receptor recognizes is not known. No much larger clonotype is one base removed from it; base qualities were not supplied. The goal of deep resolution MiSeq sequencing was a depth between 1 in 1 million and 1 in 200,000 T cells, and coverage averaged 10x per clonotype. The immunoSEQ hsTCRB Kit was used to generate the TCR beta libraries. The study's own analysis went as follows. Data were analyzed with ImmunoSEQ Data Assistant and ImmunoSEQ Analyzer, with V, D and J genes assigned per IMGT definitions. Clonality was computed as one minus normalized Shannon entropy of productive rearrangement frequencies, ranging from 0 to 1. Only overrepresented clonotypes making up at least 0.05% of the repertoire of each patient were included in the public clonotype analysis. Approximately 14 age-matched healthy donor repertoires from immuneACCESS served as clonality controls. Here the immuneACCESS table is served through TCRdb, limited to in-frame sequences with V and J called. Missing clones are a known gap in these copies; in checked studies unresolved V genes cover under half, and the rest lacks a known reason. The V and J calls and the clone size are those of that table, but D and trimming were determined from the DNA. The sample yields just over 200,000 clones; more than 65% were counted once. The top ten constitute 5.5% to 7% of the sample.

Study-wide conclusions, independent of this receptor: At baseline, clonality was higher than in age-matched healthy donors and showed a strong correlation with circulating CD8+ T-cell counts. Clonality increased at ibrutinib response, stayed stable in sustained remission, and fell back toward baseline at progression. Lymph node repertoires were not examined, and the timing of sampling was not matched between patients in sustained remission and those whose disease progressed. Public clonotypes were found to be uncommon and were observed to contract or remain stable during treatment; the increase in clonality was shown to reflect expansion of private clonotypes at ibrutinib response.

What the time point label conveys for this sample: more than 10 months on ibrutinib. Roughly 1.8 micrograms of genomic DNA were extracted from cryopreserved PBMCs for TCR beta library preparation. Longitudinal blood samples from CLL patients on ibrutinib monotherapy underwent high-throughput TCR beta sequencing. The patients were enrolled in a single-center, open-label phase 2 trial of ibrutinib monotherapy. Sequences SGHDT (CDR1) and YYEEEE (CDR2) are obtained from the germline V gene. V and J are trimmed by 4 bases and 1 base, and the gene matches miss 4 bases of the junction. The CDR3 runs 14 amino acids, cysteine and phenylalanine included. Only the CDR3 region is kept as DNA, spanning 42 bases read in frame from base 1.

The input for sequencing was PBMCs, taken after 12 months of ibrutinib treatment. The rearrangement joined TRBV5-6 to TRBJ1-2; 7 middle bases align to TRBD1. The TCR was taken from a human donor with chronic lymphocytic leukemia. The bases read TGTGCCAGCAGCCGGACAGGCGTTAACTATGGCTACACCTTC. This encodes CASSRTGVNYGYTF.